This T cell receptor beta chain originates from a study of CD8+CD57+ T cells in acquired aplastic anemia (dated by TCRdb to the late 2010s). For context, the study as a whole: DNA extracted from sorted CD4+ and CD8+ cells had a mean of about 3.2 ug, with a range of roughly 0.17 to 27.4 ug. CD8+CD57+ expansion was defined as frequency above the mean frequency observed in healthy subjects. Findings and caveats that apply to the study as a whole: Roughly 30 CD8+ CDR3 sequences were shared between patients and controls but appeared highly expressed in patients and within their immunodominant clones. No significant difference in CD8+ Simpson's diversity was found between patients and healthy controls (P=0.060).

The sample holds a few counts of this clonotype. No antigen is known for it. The record has no base qualities; no much larger clone is one base away. Genomic DNA was used as template for profiling of TCR beta VDJ combinations and CDR3 sequences. An Illumina HiSeq 2000 was used for TCR repertoire sequencing. As for the original processing: Repertoires were assessed using TRBV/TRBJ rearrangement plots, CDR3 size and DJ length profiles, and Simpson's diversity index. Whichever DNA sequence was most abundant in the deep sequencing data was defined as the immunodominant clone. CDR3 amino acid sequences were checked for sharing across subjects and were also compared against the VDJdb database and published repertoires. TCRdb's own reprocessing of the public reads used fastp at Q25 and MiXCR and kept productive beta chains. Rows with a matching CDR3 protein are joined into one entry that keeps the most common DNA and genes. What appears here as the V and J calls and clone size reflects TCRdb's work, not the paper's. The sample includes just over 150,000 distinct CDR3 sequences, with 45% to 55% observed a single time. The ten biggest clones cover roughly 30% of the sample.

From the cysteine up to the phenylalanine, the CDR3 has a length of 14 residues. The sequence is cut down to CDR3 DNA, 42 bases in frame from base 1. CDR1 and CDR2, looked up from the germline V gene (reference sequence), are WNHNN and SYGVQD. V drops 5 bases and J drops 9 bases, leaving 17 bases in between. Flow cytometry had shown CD8+CD57+ cell expansion in the patients selected for sequencing. Every patient had a diagnosis of severe acquired aplastic anemia based on International Study of Aplastic Anemia and Agranulocytosis and Camitta criteria. No patient had received any therapy when blood was sampled. In the study, sorted CD4+ and CD8+ blood T cells from patients with severe aplastic anemia and from healthy subjects underwent deep sequencing of TCR repertoires. In the USA, patient enrollment took place under clinicaltrials.gov protocols 00001620, 01623167, 00001397, 00071045, 00081523 and 00961064. Ficoll-Paque density gradient centrifugation was used to isolate peripheral blood mononuclear cells. Before DNA was extracted, CD4+ and CD8+ T cells were sorted using either FACS or magnetic beads.

The TCR comes from a human donor with aplastic anemia. The sequence links TRBV10-1 to TRBJ2-4, with no reliable assignment of the D segment. The source material was sorted CD4+, CD8+, or CD8+CD57+ T cells (not recorded which) from PBMCs. CDR3 reads: CASSTGRSKGIQYF. Read as DNA, the sequence is TGCGCCAGCAGTACCGGAAGAAGCAAGGGCATTCAGTACTTC.